The 20 T cell receptor beta chains below were found in one sample sequenced in a study of graft-versus-host responses after intestinal transplantation. No antigen has been identified for these receptors. Data came from immunoSEQ multiplex PCR; TCRdb stores just in-frame clones and leaves some out. The sample has more than 100,000 clones, roughly 93% seen once. Sequenced here: unstimulated CD8+ T cells sorted from spleen or lymph node cells, sampled before intestinal transplant. These receptors originate from a human donor who received an intestinal transplant.

V is TRBV4-1 and J is TRBJ2-3, with D uncertain. V shed 0 bases and J shed 7 bases, with 8 bases lying between them. The CDR3 is 13 residues long. Germline-derived CDR1 and CDR2 are MGHRA and YSYEKL. CDR3 coding DNA: TGCGCCAGCAGCCAAGATCTGGGGAATACGCAGTATTTT. The encoded protein is CASSQDLGNTQYF.

This clone was counted once. The chain joins TRBV4-1 to TRBJ2-1, with 7 bases lining up with TRBD2. Per germline, CDR1 MGHRA and CDR2 YSYEKL. The J segment lost 0 bases and the V segment lost 0 bases, leaving 2 bases of the junction unmatched. The CDR3 has 16 residues. CDR3 in DNA: TGCGCCAGCAGCCAAGAAGCGGGGAGCTCCTACAATGAGCAGTTCTTC. Protein sequence: CASSQEAGSSYNEQFF.

The chain has TRBV19 and TRBJ1-1; D is possibly TRBD1 (5 bases). CDR3 length: 14 amino acids. Germline V gene data show CDR1 as LNHDA and CDR2 as SQIVND (reference sequence). Trimming shortened V by 6 bases and J by 2 bases, and 13 bases separated the two germline ends. CDR3 sequence (DNA): TGTGCCAGTAGGTCCGGGGGACCAAACACTGAAGCTTTCTTT. Translated: CASRSGGPNTEAFF.

V and J are TRBV2 and TRBJ1-2, with D perhaps matching TRBD1 (5 bases). The CDR3 is 15 residues long. The V and J ends lost 1 base and 6 bases respectively, with 15 bases between them. Germline CDR1 SNHLY, CDR2 FYNNEI. The CDR3 coding sequence is TGTGCCAGCAGTGAAGAGGTACGGGGGAACGATGGCTACACCTTC. Protein product: CASSEEVRGNDGYTF.

The chain combines TRBV25-1 with TRBJ1-4; D gene uncertain. The V gene lost 6 bases and the J gene lost 8 bases, with 13 bases spanning the gap. CDR1 is MGHDK, CDR2 SYGVNS, per germline. There are 13 residues in the CDR3. The CDR3, as DNA: TGTGCCAGCAGAAATAGCTCGAAGGAAAAACTGTTTTTT. It codes for CASRNSSKEKLFF.

The chain is built from TRBV9 and TRBJ1-2, with 10 bases fitting TRBD1. Per germline, CDR1 SGDLS and CDR2 YYNGEE. With 4 bases clipped from V and 2 bases from J, the junction kept 5 bases outside the gene matches. CDR3 length equals 15 residues. This CDR3 is CASSPEGQGNYGYTF. The CDR3 nucleotides are TGTGCCAGCAGCCCAGAGGGACAGGGGAACTATGGCTACACCTTC.

The chain recombines TRBV11-2 with TRBJ1-1; D remains unclear. The CDR3 length is 15 residues. Trimming cost V 5 bases and J 0 bases, with 13 bases left between them. Germline CDR1 reads SGHAT; CDR2 reads FQNNGV. This chain's CDR3 is CASSLPMGLNTEAFF. For the CDR3, the DNA is TGTGCCAGCAGCCTTCCGATGGGCTTGAACACTGAAGCTTTCTTT.

The chain is built from TRBV2 and TRBJ2-7, with 8 bases lining up with TRBD2. Germline values: CDR1 SNHLY, CDR2 FYNNEI. This CDR3 comprises 16 residues. V was pared by 4 bases and J by 0 bases, with 8 bases of the junction left unmatched. CDR3 residues: CASSVLERGTSYEQYF. The CDR3 DNA is TGTGCCAGCAGTGTTTTGGAGCGGGGGACCTCCTACGAGCAGTACTTC.

This sequence joins TRBV11-2 and TRBJ2-3; the D gene could be TRBD1 or TRBD2 (7 bases each). V lost 2 bases and J 4 bases, leaving 19 bases between the germline ends. The CDR3 spans 17 residues. Per the germline V gene, CDR1 is SGHAT and CDR2 is FQNNGV. For the CDR3, the DNA is TGTGCCAGCAGCTTATGGACTAGAGAGGGGACAGCAGATACGCAGTATTTT. It specifies CASSLWTREGTADTQYF.

The V and J genes are TRBV7-6 and TRBJ2-2; D remains ambiguous. Trimming took 1 base from V and 5 from J, leaving 5 bases between them. The CDR3 sequence is 13 residues long. Germline V gives CDR1 SGHVS, CDR2 FNYEAQ. The CDR3 DNA reads TGTGCCAGCAGCTTAGGTCCGACCGGGGAGCTGTTTTTT. It codes for CASSLGPTGELFF.

J is TRBJ2-7 and V is TRBV7-9, with D unresolved. CDR1 is SEHNR, CDR2 FQNEAQ, per germline (reference sequence). Trimming cost V 4 bases and J 4 bases, with 8 bases left between them. CDR3 size: 12 residues. DNA for the CDR3: TGTGCCAGCAGCTCCATGGAATACGAGCAGTACTTC. It encodes CASSSMEYEQYF.

The V and J genes are TRBV6-4 and TRBJ2-4; perhaps TRBD1 as D (6 bases). Trimming took off 8 bases at V and 5 bases at J, with 10 bases between the two ends. The CDR3 spans 12 residues. Germline V CDR1 and CDR2: MRHNA, SNTAGT. The CDR3 nucleotides read TGTGCCAGCGGTGGACAGCAAAACATTCAGTACTTC. Translation: CASGGQQNIQYF.

The chain employs TRBV25-1 and TRBJ2-3; 7 positions match TRBD2. The CDR3 contains 13 residues. The germline gives CDR1 MGHDK, CDR2 SYGVNS. With V trimmed by 2 bases and J by 4 bases, 0 bases remained unmatched. CDR3 in DNA: TGTGCCAGCAGTGAACTAGCGGCAGATACGCAGTATTTT. This translates into CASSELAADTQYF. The complete variable domain, with remaining parts taken from reference TRBV25-1 and TRBJ2-3, reads EADIYQTPRYLVIGTGKKITLECSQTMGHDKMYWYQQDPGMELHLIHYSYGVNSTEKGDLSSESTVSRIRTEHFPLTLESARPSHTSQYLCASSELAADTQYFGPGTRLTVL.

V gene TRBV30 combines with J gene TRBJ1-5; TRBD1 aligns across 7 bases. J was trimmed by 6 bases and V by 2 bases; bases with no gene match: 7. This CDR3 contains 14 residues. CDR1 and CDR2 (germline): GTSNPN, SVGIG (reference sequence). CDR3 amino acids: CAWSRQGSSQPQHF. In DNA, the CDR3 is TGTGCCTGGAGTCGACAGGGCTCGAGTCAGCCCCAGCATTTT.

The chain couples TRBV30 to TRBJ2-3; no firm D call. This CDR3 spans 10 amino acids. From germline, CDR1 is GTSNPN and CDR2 SVGIG (reference sequence). Deletions cut 3 bases from V and 4 bases from J, with 2 bases between. In DNA, the CDR3 is TGTGCCTGGAGGGCAGATACGCAGTATTTT. Translation gives CAWRADTQYF. Full variable domain (outside the CDR3, taken from reference TRBV30 and TRBJ2-3): SQTIHQWPATLVQPVGSPLSLECTVEGTSNPNLYWYRQAAGRGLQLLFYSVGIGQISSEVPQNLSASRPQDRQFILSSKKLLLSDSGFYLCAWRADTQYFGPGTRLTVL.

V and J are TRBV5-5 and TRBJ1-1; no definite D call. The germline V gene has CDR1 SGHKS and CDR2 YYEKEE (reference sequence). CDR3 length equals 13 residues. V dropped 2 bases and J dropped 4 bases, with 9 bases sitting between them. In nucleotides, the CDR3 is TGTGCCAGCAGCTTCGGGGTGGCCACTGAAGCTTTCTTT. Its protein product is CASSFGVATEAFF. The full variable domain, completed using reference TRBV5-5 and TRBJ1-1, is DAGVTQSPTHLIKTRGQQVTLRCSPISGHKSVSWYQQVLGQGPQFIFQYYEKEERGRGNFPDRFSARQFPNYSSELNVNALLLGDSALYLCASSFGVATEAFFGQGTRLTVV.

The rearrangement uses TRBV25-1 and TRBJ1-2; D gene ambiguous. V lost 3 bases and J 5 bases, leaving 10 bases between the germline ends. Germline loops: CDR1 MGHDK, CDR2 SYGVNS. The CDR3 runs 13 residues. The CDR3 nucleotides read TGTGCCAGCAGTGAGGCTGCTGGATATGGCTACACCTTC. It codes for CASSEAAGYGYTF.

The V and J genes are TRBV7-9 and TRBJ2-1; tentative D call: TRBD2 (5 bases). The CDR3 contains 14 residues. Per germline, CDR1 SEHNR and CDR2 FQNEAQ (reference sequence). V was pared by 4 bases and J by 8 bases, with 15 bases between. The chain's CDR3 is CASSSTSMVDEQFF. In DNA, the CDR3 is TGTGCCAGCAGCTCTACTAGTATGGTCGATGAGCAGTTCTTC.

The CDR3: CASSGLGETQYF. Here the CDR3 DNA reads TGCGCCAGCAGTGGCCTTGGGGAGACCCAGTACTTC. J is TRBJ2-5 and V is TRBV10-2, with D hard to call. V dropped 4 bases and J dropped 5 bases, with 8 bases sitting between them. Germline loops: CDR1 WSHSY, CDR2 SAAADI. The CDR3 runs 12 residues.

V usage is TRBV4-1 and J usage is TRBJ1-1; 10 bases match TRBD1. The V gene end was trimmed by 4 bases and the J gene end by 1 base; junction bases not matched to a gene: 3. From germline, CDR1 is MGHRA and CDR2 YSYEKL. This CDR3 comprises 15 residues. CDR3 DNA: TGCGCCAGCAGCCTAGGACAGGGGGAGAACACTGAAGCTTTCTTT. Amino acid sequence: CASSLGQGENTEAFF.